This T cell receptor (beta chain) was sequenced in a study of CD8+CD57+ T cells in acquired aplastic anemia. At the level of the study: Across the sorted CD4+ and CD8+ cells, DNA amounts averaged approximately 3.1 ug.

With regard to this clonotype: As yet, its antigen is unknown.

Genomic DNA templated the TCR beta VDJ and CDR3 profiling. TCRdb re-called the reads through MiXCR, storing one row per CDR3 protein. Of about 180,000 distinct CDR3 sequences in the sample, just over 45% are singletons; the top ten hold around 3%. The V end was cut by 3 bases, the J end by 8 bases, with 8 bases between. This CDR3 region has 13 residues. Germline values: CDR1 LNHDA, CDR2 SQIVND (reference sequence). Whole-study results and caveats: Patients shared some 30 CD8+ CDR3 sequences with controls. Any difference that existed in CD8+ Simpson's diversity between patients and controls was not significant.

Sequences were obtained from sorted CD4+, CD8+, or CD8+CD57+ T cells (not recorded which) from PBMCs. The receptor was derived from a human donor in good health. This chain links TRBV19 with TRBJ1-6; D gene ambiguous. The CDR3 here is CASSINKDSPLHF. The CDR3, as DNA: TGTGCCAGTAGTATTAACAAGGATTCACCCCTCCACTTT.